There are many counts of the clone carrying this T cell receptor beta chain. The antigen remains undetermined. This sample is part of a study of T cells in Graves' hyperthyroidism and ophthalmopathy. Overall study results and limits: Most expanded thyroid clonotypes above 0.001 recurred in blood.

RNA transcripts yielded amplified TCR beta CDR3 regions. The HTBI primer set drove a first-round RT-PCR of the TCR CDR3. Via MiXCR, TCRdb re-called the multiplex PCR reads, giving one row per CDR3 protein. The sample holds around 340,000 distinct CDR3 sequences, over 20% seen once. Material for sequencing was blood. The TCR comes from a woman aged 45-60 years with Graves' hyperthyroidism.

DNA for the CDR3: TGTGCCAGCAGCTTAGCGGGAGGGGTAGCCAAAAACATTCAGTACTTC. It translates to CASSLAGGVAKNIQYF. V is TRBV7-2 and J is TRBJ2-4, with 7 bases that match TRBD2. V lost 0 bases and J lost 0; bases outside the gene matches: 2. CDR1 and CDR2 (germline): SGHTA, FQGNSA. The CDR3 length is 16 residues. The full variable domain, with the rest looked up from reference TRBV7-2 and TRBJ2-4, is GAGVSQSPSNKVTEKGKDVELRCDPISGHTALYWYRQSLGQGLEFLIYFQGNSAPDKSGLPSDRFSAERTGGSVSTLTIQRTQQEDSAVYLCASSLAGGVAKNIQYFGAGTRLSVL.